The 15 T cell receptor beta chains below were found in one sample sequenced in a study of neurological immune-mediated disorders. TCRdb independently ran MiXCR on the 5' RACE reads; one entry per CDR3 protein. The top ten hold roughly 7% of the sample, which has around 83,000 distinct CDR3 sequences, about 14% seen once. The sequenced sample was PBMCs. The receptor set was obtained from a woman aged 45-59 years in good health.

A note on this clonotype: A much larger clone differs by one base, so this may be a read error. V and J are TRBV24-1 and TRBJ2-1, with D hard to call. V lost 0 bases and J 7 bases, leaving 9 bases between the germline ends. The CDR3 has 14 amino acids. Germline lookup yields CDR1 KGHDR and CDR2 SFDVKD. The CDR3 coding sequence is TGTGCCACCAGTGATTTGTGGGGTGGGAATGAGCAGTTCTTC. This gives the protein CATSDLWGGNEQFF.

In this sample, this clonotype turned up many times. The chain couples TRBV20-1 to TRBJ2-3; weak D call: TRBD2 (6 bases). Trimming stripped 2 bases from V and 4 bases from J, with 16 bases between. This CDR3 contains 15 residues. Per germline, CDR1 DFQATT and CDR2 SNEGSKA (reference sequence). The CDR3 DNA follows: TGCAGTGCTAGAACGGATAGCGGTCGACCAGATACGCAGTATTTT. It specifies CSARTDSGRPDTQYF.

This clonotype was seen ten or more times. This chain uses TRBV5-1 with TRBJ2-3, with D possibly matching TRBD2 (6 bases). The CDR3 consists of 14 residues. Germline-derived CDR1 and CDR2 are SGHRS and YFSETQ. The V gene lost 0 bases and the J gene lost 3 bases, with 8 bases spanning the gap. The CDR3 nucleotides are TGCGCCAGCAGCTTGGAACTAGCAACAGATACGCAGTATTTT. This codes for CASSLELATDTQYF. Combining the CDR3 with reference TRBV5-1 and TRBJ2-3 gives the whole variable domain KAGVTQTPRYLIKTRGQQVTLSCSPISGHRSVSWYQQTPGQGLQFLFEYFSETQRNKGNFPGRFSGRQFSNSRSEMNVSTLELGDSALYLCASSLELATDTQYFGPGTRLTVL.

The sample holds many counts of this clonotype. The V gene is TRBV6-5, the J gene TRBJ2-3; D possibly corresponds to TRBD2 (6 bases). V was clipped by 0 bases and J by 1 base, with 8 bases between them. This CDR3 region has 15 residues. Germline lookup yields CDR1 MNHEY and CDR2 SVGAGI. CDR3 loop: CASSYSAGRTDTQYF. DNA of the CDR3: TGTGCCAGCAGTTACTCTGCGGGACGCACAGATACGCAGTATTTT.

This clonotype was picked up many times. The chain uses TRBV5-1 and TRBJ2-1; D may match TRBD1 or TRBD2 (5 bases each). Germline values: CDR1 SGHRS, CDR2 YFSETQ. The ends were cut back, 2 bases at V and 5 bases at J, with 14 bases in the middle. The CDR3 has 15 residues. In DNA form, the CDR3 reads TGCGCCAGCAGCTTTTTTCCCGGGGCAGACAATGAGCAGTTCTTC. Protein product: CASSFFPGADNEQFF.

This clonotype was picked up many times. The chain links TRBV27 to TRBJ2-5, with D possibly being TRBD2 (5 bases). The germline gives CDR1 MNHEY, CDR2 SMNVEV (reference sequence). V shed 6 bases and J shed 3 bases, with 14 bases lying between them. This CDR3 has 14 amino acids. This CDR3 is CASRLPAGEETQYF. The CDR3 bases are TGTGCCAGCAGACTGCCGGCCGGGGAAGAGACCCAGTACTTC.

In this sample, this clonotype turned up many times. V and J are TRBV28 and TRBJ2-7; no firm D call. Germline CDR1 MDHEN, CDR2 SYDVKM. V lost 6 bases to trimming and J lost 7 bases, with 13 bases between them. The CDR3 extends over 12 amino acids. CDR3 sequence reads: CASSPGSREQYF. In nucleotides, the CDR3 is TGTGCCAGCAGCCCCGGTAGCAGGGAGCAGTACTTC.

This clonotype was picked up many times. The chain has TRBV5-1 and TRBJ2-7; D remains unclear. The CDR3 extends over 14 amino acids. CDR1 and CDR2 from the germline V gene are SGHRS and YFSETQ. The V gene lost 7 bases and the J gene lost 4 bases, with 18 bases spanning the gap. CDR3 sequence (DNA): TGCGCCAGCTCCGCCAGGCCAACCCATTACGAGCAGTACTTC. Amino acid sequence: CASSARPTHYEQYF. The full variable domain, rest sourced from reference TRBV5-1 and TRBJ2-7, is KAGVTQTPRYLIKTRGQQVTLSCSPISGHRSVSWYQQTPGQGLQFLFEYFSETQRNKGNFPGRFSGRQFSNSRSEMNVSTLELGDSALYLCASSARPTHYEQYFGPGTRLTVT.

This clonotype occurred a few times. The CDR3 bases are TGCAGTGCTGGGACCGATAGTAAGTTCTTC. This encodes CSAGTDSKFF. The chain has TRBV20-1 and TRBJ2-1, with D perhaps given as TRBD1 or TRBD2 (5 bases each). Trimming left V 5 bases short and J 14 bases short, with 13 bases between. CDR1 is DFQATT and CDR2 is SNEGSKA in the germline V gene (reference sequence). The CDR3 runs 10 residues.

This clonotype was detected many times. This chain's CDR3 is CASSVPEPYNEQFF. The CDR3 bases are TGCGCCAGCAGCGTCCCGGAGCCCTACAATGAGCAGTTCTTC. The J gene is TRBJ2-1, the V gene TRBV5-1; D gene ambiguous. The CDR3 contains 14 residues. V gave up 4 bases and J gave up 2 bases, with 10 bases separating them. Looked up from germline, CDR1 is SGHRS and CDR2 is YFSETQ.

The V and J genes are TRBV11-2 and TRBJ2-5, with a weak D call TRBD1 (6 bases). The germline V and J ends were trimmed by 5 bases and 3 bases, with 19 bases remaining between them. The V gene's germline CDR1 is SGHAT and CDR2 FQNNGV. CDR3 length equals 16 residues. Written as DNA, the CDR3 is TGTGCCAGCAGCCTGACAATAGGGGCAGGGGAAGAGACCCAGTACTTC. Translating it yields CASSLTIGAGEETQYF.

This clonotype was seen many times. This rearrangement joins TRBV5-1 to TRBJ2-4; D not certain. The germline V and J ends were trimmed by 0 bases and 0 bases, with 10 bases remaining between them. Per the germline V gene, CDR1 is SGHRS and CDR2 is YFSETQ. This CDR3 spans 16 amino acids. The CDR3 reads CASSLEQTLAKNIQYF. CDR3 in DNA: TGCGCCAGCAGCTTGGAACAGACTTTAGCCAAAAACATTCAGTACTTC.

With regard to this clonotype: A much larger clone lies one base from this, so it may be a read error. This chain links TRBV5-1 with TRBJ2-3, with a tentative D call TRBD1 (7 bases). The CDR3 runs to 17 residues. The ends were cut back, 4 bases at V and 3 bases at J, with 21 bases in the middle. Germline V gene lookup returns CDR1 SGHRS and CDR2 YFSETQ. Here the CDR3 reads CASSRGVGGGQTDTQYF. The DNA for the CDR3 is TGCGCCAGCAGCCGTGGGGTAGGAGGGGGCCAAACAGATACGCAGTATTTT.

Of note for this clonotype: The junction and the germline gene differ at one end; a read error may be behind it. Here the CDR3 reads CASSTGGEGGYEQYF. The CDR3 nucleotides are TGCGCCAGCAGCACCGGGGGGGAAGGAGGGTACGAACAGTACTTC. The chain is built from TRBV5-1 and TRBJ2-7; TRBD2 matches at 8 bases. This CDR3 comprises 15 residues. Germline CDR1 SGHRS, CDR2 YFSETQ.

This clonotype was seen repeatedly, ten times or more. The rearrangement links TRBV20-1 to TRBJ2-5; D ambiguous. The CDR3 is made up of 12 amino acids. CDR1 and CDR2 (germline): DFQATT, SNEGSKA (reference sequence). Trimming pared 5 bases from V and 2 bases from J, leaving 9 bases between. CDR3 amino acids: CSAHSRQETQYF. The CDR3, as DNA: TGCAGTGCTCACAGTCGGCAAGAGACCCAGTACTTC.